One sample yielded the 2 T cell receptor beta chains listed below, sequenced in a study of blood T cell repertoires in COVID-19 (dated by TCRdb to about 2020). The library was built by means of the immunoSEQ multiplex PCR assay. TCRdb's version of the immuneACCESS table is confined to in-frame rearrangements and falls short of the full clone set. An unresolved V gene accounts for under half of the shortfall where checked; the remainder is of unknown origin. The sample includes 400,000 to 500,000 clones, with over 75% observed a single time. 1.5% to 2% of the sample rests with the top ten. The sequencing sample was made of PBMCs or T cells enriched from blood (not recorded which). Source of these receptors: a woman aged 40-49 years who had recovered from COVID-19.

The genes are TRBV9 and TRBJ2-3, with TRBD2 as a possible D gene (5 bases). The ends were cut back, 7 bases at V and 0 bases at J, with 12 bases in the middle. Germline-derived CDR1 and CDR2 are SGDLS and YYNGEE. The CDR3 contains 14 residues. CDR3 sequence reads: CASQEAGSTDTQYF. The CDR3 DNA reads as TGTGCCAGCCAGGAGGCGGGTAGCACAGATACGCAGTATTTT.

This clone was counted a single time. The genes are TRBV5-1 and TRBJ2-2; possible D gene TRBD2, 6 bases. CDR1 and CDR2 (germline): SGHRS, YFSETQ. The CDR3 has 16 amino acids. With 4 bases removed from V and 0 bases from J, the gap between germline ends came to 13 bases. The CDR3 loop is CASSNVVAANTGELFF. The CDR3 nucleotides read TGCGCCAGCAGCAACGTCGTAGCGGCGAACACCGGGGAGCTGTTTTTT.